A selection of T cell receptor delta chains follows, all from one sample in a study of Vδ1+ human thymocytes. TCRdb reran clone calling via CATT on the multiplex PCR reads. Here the sample spans 22,000 or so delta-chain clones, 6.5% to 10% being singletons. Sequenced: Vdelta1+ gamma-delta thymocytes from the thymus. The receptors were gathered from a child under two years old who had congenital heart surgery. Each CDR3 is given with its conserved first and last residue. D genes are given only for firm matches. Where a row states a size, it is once, few, many or the class of an expanded clone; other rows omit it.

>TRDV1|.|TRDJ1|.
CALGDPVPVLCYTDKLIF
TGTGCTCTTGGGGATCCTGTCCCCGTGCTGTGTTACACCGATAAACTCATCTTT
>TRDV1|few|TRDJ1|TRDD3
CALGKLTLPLTGGYTDKLIF
TGTGCTCTTGGGAAACTAACTCTTCCTTTGACTGGGGGATACACCGATAAACTCATCTTT
>TRDV1|few|TRDJ1|TRDD3
CALGERLGDTPKYTDKLIF
TGTGCTCTTGGGGAACGACTGGGGGATACGCCTAAGTACACCGATAAACTCATCTTT
>TRDV1|few|TRDJ1|.
CALGEGGVPKYTDKLIF
TGTGCTCTTGGGGAAGGGGGGGTGCCAAAGTACACCGATAAACTCATCTTT
>TRDV1|few|TRDJ1|TRDD3
CALGELCGDTRTDKLIF
TGTGCTCTCGGGGAACTCTGTGGGGATACCCGCACCGATAAACTCATCTTT
>TRDV1|.|TRDJ1|.
CALGELRLRGPGGYTDKLIF
TGTGCTCTTGGGGAACTTCGGCTTCGGGGACCCGGTGGGTACACCGATAAACTCATCTTT
>TRDV1|few|TRDJ1|TRDD3
CALGGLPVLGVPLGKLIF
TGTGCTCTTGGGGGGCTTCCGGTACTGGGGGTCCCATTGGGTAAACTCATCTTT
>TRDV1|few|TRDJ1|TRDD3
CALGECWGINCYTDKLIF
TGTGCTCTTGGGGAATGCTGGGGGATAAACTGTTACACCGATAAACTCATCTTT
>TRDV1|few|TRDJ1|TRDD2
CALGDHTPFLRLWGAYTDKLIF
TGTGCTCTTGGGGATCATACACCCTTCCTACGCCTCTGGGGCGCCTACACCGATAAACTCATCTTT
>TRDV1|few|TRDJ1|TRDD3
CALGELPPWGIRRADKLIF
TGTGCTCTTGGGGAACTCCCCCCCTGGGGGATACGCCGAGCCGATAAACTCATCTTT
>TRDV1|.|TRDJ1|TRDD3
CALGALEAFPHWGEYTDKLIF
TGTGCTCTTGGGGCTTTGGAGGCCTTCCCTCACTGGGGGGAGTACACCGATAAACTCATCTTT
>TRDV1|few|TRDJ1|TRDD3
CALGELDGGYTYTDKLIF
TGTGCTCTTGGGGAACTGGACGGGGGATACACGTACACCGATAAACTCATCTTT
>TRDV1|few|TRDJ1|TRDD3
CALGEQLSLLGDTGLIF
TGTGCTCTTGGGGAACAGCTGTCTCTACTGGGGGATACGGGACTCATCTTT
>TRDV1|few|TRDJ1|TRDD3
CALGERSLGDPETDKLIF
TGTGCTCTCGGGGAACGGTCCCTGGGGGATCCCGAGACCGATAAACTCATCTTT
>TRDV1|.|TRDJ1|TRDD3
CALGEVRPLGDNTDKLIF
TGTGCTCTTGGGGAAGTAAGACCTCTGGGGGACAACACCGATAAACTCATCTTT
>TRDV1|.|TRDJ1|.
CALGVPFPAGDNTDKLIF
TGTGCTCTTGGGGTCCCATTTCCAGCCGGAGATAACACCGATAAACTCATCTTT
>TRDV1|medium-sized|TRDJ1|.
CALGEGRPTPNVGWITDKLIF
TGTGCTCTTGGGGAAGGGCGTCCTACGCCGAACGTTGGGTGGATCACCGATAAACTCATCTTT
>TRDV1|.|TRDJ1|.
CALGESGGYKLIF
TGTGCTCTTGGGGAATCGGGTGGTTATAAACTCATCTTT
>TRDV1|.|TRDJ1|.
CALGELGQGRSLAVSGDKLIF
TGTGCTCTTGGGGAACTAGGGCAAGGTAGAAGTCTGGCCGTGTCAGGTGATAAACTCATCTTT
>TRDV1|.|TRDJ1|TRDD2
CALGESVPTTRGCKLIF
TGTGCTCTTGGGGAATCGGTTCCTACGACGAGGGGGTGTAAACTCATCTTT
>TRDV1|few|TRDJ1|.
CALGQTSFRRDTDKLIF
TGTGCTCTTGGGCAAACCTCCTTCCGCAGGGATACCGATAAACTCATCTTT
>TRDV1|few|TRDJ1|.
CALGDGLCGPGRTDKLIF
TGTGCCCTTGGGGACGGTCTGTGTGGTCCGGGGAGAACCGATAAACTCATCTTT
>TRDV1|.|TRDJ1|.
CALGGHPKWQKDDTDKLIF
TGTGCTCTTGGGGGGCATCCAAAATGGCAAAAGGATGACACCGATAAACTCATCTTT
>TRDV1|.|TRDJ1|TRDD3
CALGELTPTRWGIRSTDKLIF
TGTGCTCTTGGGGAACTAACCCCTACTCGGTGGGGGATCAGGTCTACCGATAAACTCATCTTT
>TRDV1|few|TRDJ1|TRDD3
CALGELTSTGGYAHHTDKLIF
TGTGCTCTTGGGGAACTGACTTCCACTGGGGGATACGCACACCACACCGATAAACTCATCTTT
>TRDV1|.|TRDJ1|TRDD3
CALGEPGGIRSSYTDKLIF
TGTGCTCTTGGGGAACCCGGGGGGATACGCTCTTCGTACACCGATAAACTCATCTTT
>TRDV3|.|TRDJ1|.
CAPISVRGYTDKLIF
TGTGCCCCAATTTCCGTTAGGGGCTACACCGATAAACTCATCTTT
>TRDV1|few|TRDJ1|.
CALGEPGASYVLGNAKLIF
TGTGCTCTTGGGGAACCTGGTGCTTCCTACGTACTGGGGAACGCTAAACTCATCTTT
>TRDV1|medium-sized|TRDJ1|TRDD3
CALGEAGWRDPRLGDTQRYTDKLIF
TGTGCTCTTGGGGAAGCGGGGTGGAGAGATCCCCGACTGGGGGATACACAAAGATACACCGATAAACTCATCTTT
>TRDV1|.|TRDJ1|.
CALGAPESSVPHWGYTDKLIF
TGTGCTCTTGGGGCCCCCGAATCTTCGGTACCCCATTGGGGGTACACCGATAAACTCATCTTT
>TRDV1|few|TRDJ1|TRDD3
CALGDQYWGIPTDKLIF
TGTGCTCTTGGGGATCAATACTGGGGGATCCCCACCGATAAACTCATCTTT
>TRDV1|.|TRDJ1|TRDD3
CALGEGHLGAWHTDKLIF
TGTGCTCTTGGGGAAGGGCATCTGGGGGCCTGGCACACCGATAAACTCATCTTT
>TRDV1|.|TRDJ1|TRDD3
CALGEALGLPVLGGAYTDKLIF
TGTGCTCTTGGGGAAGCTTTGGGGCTCCCTGTACTGGGGGGCGCGTACACCGATAAACTCATCTTT
>TRDV1|.|TRDJ1|TRDD3
CALGTNWGIRIGKLIF
TGTGCTCTTGGGACCAACTGGGGGATACGGATTGGTAAACTCATCTTT
>TRDV1|.|TRDJ1|TRDD3
CALGELPLVEVGGDPHTDKLIF
TGTGCTCTTGGGGAACTTCCCCTAGTAGAGGTAGGGGGGGATCCGCACACCGATAAACTCATCTTT
>TRDV2|few|TRDJ3|TRDD3
CACDTEGLGDTRWDTRQMFF
TGTGCCTGTGACACAGAAGGATTGGGGGATACGAGGTGGGACACCCGACAGATGTTTTTC
>TRDV1|medium-sized|TRDJ1|TRDD3
CALGELNARVLGDSADKLIF
TGTGCTCTTGGGGAACTCAACGCTCGAGTACTGGGGGATAGTGCCGATAAACTCATCTTT
>TRDV1|.|TRDJ1|TRDD3
CALGDLLPTRTGGYTDKLIF
TGTGCTCTTGGGGACCTTCTTCCTACCCGTACTGGGGGATACACCGATAAACTCATCTTT
>TRDV1|few|TRDJ1|TRDD3
CALGETLLLGDTILKLIF
TGTGCTCTTGGGGAAACCCTCCTACTGGGGGATACGATTTTAAAACTCATCTTT
>TRDV1|.|TRDJ1|TRDD3
CALGAYWFRTGGLYTDKLIF
TGTGCTCTTGGGGCTTACTGGTTCCGTACTGGGGGACTATACACCGATAAACTCATCTTT
>TRDV2|medium-sized|TRDJ1|TRDD3
CACDPAYWGIRVDKLIF
TGTGCCTGTGACCCGGCGTACTGGGGGATACGCGTCGATAAACTCATCTTT
>TRDV1|.|TRDJ1|TRDD2
CALGEPKGLPVGAGKGPNTDKLIF
TGTGCTCTTGGGGAACCCAAAGGCCTTCCTGTTGGGGCTGGGAAGGGACCGAATACCGATAAACTCATCTTT
>TRDV1|.|TRDJ1|TRDD3
CALGEIRVLGDTRWYTDKLIF
TGTGCTCTTGGGGAAATAAGGGTACTGGGGGATACGCGATGGTACACCGATAAACTCATCTTT
>TRDV1|few|TRDJ1|TRDD3
CALGGIKKPSYWGIRGKLIF
TGTGCTCTTGGGGGTATAAAGAAACCTTCCTACTGGGGGATACGGGGTAAACTCATCTTT
>TRDV1|.|TRDJ1|.
CALGAPLRDWVPNTDKLIF
TGTGCTCTTGGGGCACCACTCCGTGACTGGGTACCCAACACCGATAAACTCATCTTT
>TRDV1|few|TRDJ1|TRDD3
CALGEPLWGGYKRDTDKLIF
TGTGCTCTTGGGGAACCCCTCTGGGGGGGATACAAAAGGGACACCGATAAACTCATCTTT
>TRDV1|few|TRDJ1|TRDD3
CALGEGPPTWTSTGGYRGTDKLIF
TGTGCTCTTGGGGAAGGACCACCTACGTGGACAAGTACTGGGGGATACAGAGGCACCGATAAACTCATCTTT
>TRDV1|few|TRDJ1|.
CALGELLSSYVTDKLIF
TGTGCTCTTGGGGAGCTACTTTCGTCTTATGTCACCGATAAACTCATCTTT
>TRDV1|.|TRDJ1|TRDD3
CALGGYDESVSGGWHKLIF
TGTGCTCTTGGGGGTTACGACGAGTCCGTGTCTGGGGGATGGCATAAACTCATCTTT
>TRDV1|.|TRDJ1|.
CALGEPNSPRVLKLIF
TGTGCTCTTGGGGAACCAAATTCCCCTCGGGTACTCAAACTCATCTTT
>TRDV1|few|TRDJ1|TRDD3
CALGEIPHPYWGIRRYTDKLIF
TGTGCTCTTGGGGAGATTCCCCATCCCTACTGGGGGATACGCAGGTACACCGATAAACTCATCTTT
>TRDV1|.|TRDJ1|.
CALGPKGLTYSSTDKLIF
TGTGCTCTTGGGCCGAAAGGCCTAACGTACTCGTCAACCGATAAACTCATCTTT
>TRDV1|.|TRDJ1|TRDD3
CALGEDGELGDLASDKLIF
TGTGCTCTTGGGGAAGACGGCGAACTGGGGGATCTTGCGTCCGATAAACTCATCTTT
>TRDV1|.|TRDJ1|.
CALGPRPSYRREGDKTDKLIF
TGTGCTCTTGGGCCCCGGCCTTCCTATCGGAGGGAGGGGGATAAGACCGATAAACTCATCTTT
>TRDV1|few|TRDJ1|.
CALGELGRETDKLIF
TGTGCTCTTGGGGAACTAGGTCGCGAAACCGATAAACTCATCTTT
>TRDV1|.|TRDJ1|.
CALGEPGVSTDKLIF
TGTGCTCTTGGGGAGCCAGGGGTGTCCACCGATAAACTCATCTTT
>TRDV1|few|TRDJ1|.
CALGASSCTGFTDKLIF
TGTGCTCTTGGGGCGTCATCCTGTACTGGGTTCACCGATAAACTCATCTTT
>TRDV1|.|TRDJ1|TRDD3
CALEEGDCTDKLIF
TGTGCTCTTGAGGAGGGGGATTGCACCGATAAACTCATCTTT
>TRDV1|few|TRDJ1|TRDD3
CALGEIIHWGPPYTDKLIF
TGTGCTCTTGGGGAAATCATACACTGGGGACCCCCGTACACCGATAAACTCATCTTT